This T cell receptor (beta chain) is drawn from a study of spatial heterogeneity in lung cancer. The wider study: Untreated early-stage non-small cell lung cancer patients, approximately 79 in total, were the donors. In cases with available follow-up PBMC samples, these were sequenced at a median of around 2 years after resection. There were, on average, more than ten raw-read appearances for each unique TCR and UMI combination.

This sample's time point: blood at routine non-recurrence follow-up after resection. Unsorted whole RNA from tumor, nontumor lung or frozen PBMC underwent sequencing. The V gene's germline CDR1 is MNHEY and CDR2 SVGEGT. This CDR3 has 14 amino acids. This clonotype was seen at least ten times. The junction differs from germline at one of its ends, possibly a read error. TCRdb reprocessed the 5' RACE reads via MiXCR and lists one record per CDR3 protein. The table lists 110,000 or so distinct CDR3 sequences, roughly a tenth of them singletons, with about 24% in the top ten. This clonotype was sampled from a female donor with early-stage non-small cell lung cancer. The rearrangement joins TRBV6-2 or TRBV6-3 to TRBJ2-1; 9 bases fit TRBD1. The sample here was PBMCs, taken at follow-up. CDR3 protein: CASSYGTGNNKQFF. For the CDR3, the DNA is TGTGCCAGCAGTTACGGGACAGGGAACAATAAGCAGTTCTTC.